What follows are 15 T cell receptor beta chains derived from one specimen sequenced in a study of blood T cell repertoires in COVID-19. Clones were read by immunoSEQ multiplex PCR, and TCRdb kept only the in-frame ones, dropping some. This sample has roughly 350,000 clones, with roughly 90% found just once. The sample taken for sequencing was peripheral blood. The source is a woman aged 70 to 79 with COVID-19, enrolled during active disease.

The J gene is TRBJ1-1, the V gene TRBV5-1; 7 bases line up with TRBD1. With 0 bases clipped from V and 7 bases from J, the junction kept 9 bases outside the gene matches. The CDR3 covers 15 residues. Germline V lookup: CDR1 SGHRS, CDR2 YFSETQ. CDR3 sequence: CASSLGQGDINEAFF. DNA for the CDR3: TGCGCCAGCAGCTTGGGACAGGGAGACATAAATGAAGCTTTCTTT. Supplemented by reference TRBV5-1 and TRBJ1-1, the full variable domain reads KAGVTQTPRYLIKTRGQQVTLSCSPISGHRSVSWYQQTPGQGLQFLFEYFSETQRNKGNFPGRFSGRQFSNSRSEMNVSTLELGDSALYLCASSLGQGDINEAFFGQGTRLTVV.

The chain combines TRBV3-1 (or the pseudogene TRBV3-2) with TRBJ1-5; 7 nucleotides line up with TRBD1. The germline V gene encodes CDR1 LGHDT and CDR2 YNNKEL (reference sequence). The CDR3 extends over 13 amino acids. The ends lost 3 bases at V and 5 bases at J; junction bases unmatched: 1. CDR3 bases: TGTGCCAGCAGCCAGACAGGGTATCAGCCCCAGCATTTT. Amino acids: CASSQTGYQPQHF.

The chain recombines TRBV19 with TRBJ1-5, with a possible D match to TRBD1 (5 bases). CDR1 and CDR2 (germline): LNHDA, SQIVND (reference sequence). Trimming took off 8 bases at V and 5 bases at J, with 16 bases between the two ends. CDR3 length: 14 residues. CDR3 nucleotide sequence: TGTGCCAGTCTACCGACTCAGGGTCATCAGCCCCAGCATTTT. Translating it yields CASLPTQGHQPQHF. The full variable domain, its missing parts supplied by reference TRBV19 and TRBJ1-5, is DGGITQSPKYLFRKEGQNVTLSCEQNLNHDAMYWYRQDPGQGLRLIYYSQIVNDFQKGDIAEGYSVSREKKESFPLTVTSAQKNPTAFYLCASLPTQGHQPQHFGDGTRLSIL.

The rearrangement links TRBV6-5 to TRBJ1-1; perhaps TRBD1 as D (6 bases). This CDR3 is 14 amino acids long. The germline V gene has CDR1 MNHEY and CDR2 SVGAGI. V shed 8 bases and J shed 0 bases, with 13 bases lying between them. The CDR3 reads CASRDILLNTEAFF. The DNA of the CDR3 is TGTGCCAGCCGGGACATTTTGCTGAACACTGAAGCTTTCTTT.

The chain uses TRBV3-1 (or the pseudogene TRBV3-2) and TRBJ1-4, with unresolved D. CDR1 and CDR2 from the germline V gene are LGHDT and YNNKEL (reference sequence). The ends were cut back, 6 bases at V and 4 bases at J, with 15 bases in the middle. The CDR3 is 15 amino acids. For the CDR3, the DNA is TGTGCCAGCAGTCCTCGAGGGCTCGGTAATGAAAAACTGTTTTTT. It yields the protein CASSPRGLGNEKLFF.

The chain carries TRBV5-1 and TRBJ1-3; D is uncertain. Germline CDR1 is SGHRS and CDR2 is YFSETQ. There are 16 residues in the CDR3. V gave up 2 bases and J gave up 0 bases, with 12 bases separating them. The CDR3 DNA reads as TGCGCCAGCAGCTTATCGGGAGGATACTCTGGAAACACCATATATTTT. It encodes CASSLSGGYSGNTIYF.

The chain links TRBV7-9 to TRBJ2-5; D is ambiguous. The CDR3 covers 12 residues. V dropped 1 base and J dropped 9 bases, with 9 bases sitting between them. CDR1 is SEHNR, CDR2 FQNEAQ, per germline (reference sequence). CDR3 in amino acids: CASSLGVVAQYF. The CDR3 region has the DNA TGTGCCAGCAGCTTAGGAGTAGTGGCCCAGTACTTC.

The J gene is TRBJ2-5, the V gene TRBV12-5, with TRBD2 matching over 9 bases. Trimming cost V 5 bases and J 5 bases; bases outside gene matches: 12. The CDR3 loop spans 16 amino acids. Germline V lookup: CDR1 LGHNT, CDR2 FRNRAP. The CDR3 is CASGPPGTSWWETQYF. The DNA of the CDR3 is TGTGCTAGTGGTCCCCCCGGGACTAGCTGGTGGGAGACCCAGTACTTC.

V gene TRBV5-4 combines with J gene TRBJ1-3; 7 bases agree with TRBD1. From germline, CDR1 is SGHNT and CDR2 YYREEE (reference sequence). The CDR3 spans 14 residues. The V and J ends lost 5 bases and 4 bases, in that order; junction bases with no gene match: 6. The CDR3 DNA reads TGTGCCAGCAGTTCTAGGACAGGCGGAAACACCATATATTTT. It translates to CASSSRTGGNTIYF.

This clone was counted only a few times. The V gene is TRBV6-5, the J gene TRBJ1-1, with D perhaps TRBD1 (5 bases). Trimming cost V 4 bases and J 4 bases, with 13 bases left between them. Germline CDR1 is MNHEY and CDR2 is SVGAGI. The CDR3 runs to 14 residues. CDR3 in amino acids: CASSSFRVSTEAFF. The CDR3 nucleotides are TGTGCCAGCAGTTCCTTCAGGGTCTCCACTGAAGCTTTCTTT.

The CDR3 DNA reads TGTGCCAGCAGTCGGGGGACAGTAACAGATACGCAGTATTTT. Protein product: CASSRGTVTDTQYF. The chain has TRBV6-5 and TRBJ2-3; maybe TRBD1 (7 bases). The CDR3 is made up of 14 amino acids. Germline CDR1 is MNHEY and CDR2 is SVGAGI. V lost 5 bases and J lost 3, with 12 bases in between.

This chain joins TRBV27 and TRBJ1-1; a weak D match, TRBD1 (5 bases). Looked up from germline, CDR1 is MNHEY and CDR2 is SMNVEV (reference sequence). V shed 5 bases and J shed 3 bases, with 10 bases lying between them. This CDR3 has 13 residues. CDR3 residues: CASSLRDYTEAFF. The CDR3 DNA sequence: TGTGCCAGCAGTCTAAGGGACTACACTGAAGCTTTCTTT.

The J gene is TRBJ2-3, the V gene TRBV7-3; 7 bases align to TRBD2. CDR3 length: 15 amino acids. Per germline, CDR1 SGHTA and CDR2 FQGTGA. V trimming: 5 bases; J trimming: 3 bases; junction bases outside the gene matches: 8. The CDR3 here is CASSPSGLGTDTQYF. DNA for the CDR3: TGTGCCAGCAGCCCCTCAGGACTAGGGACAGATACGCAGTATTTT.

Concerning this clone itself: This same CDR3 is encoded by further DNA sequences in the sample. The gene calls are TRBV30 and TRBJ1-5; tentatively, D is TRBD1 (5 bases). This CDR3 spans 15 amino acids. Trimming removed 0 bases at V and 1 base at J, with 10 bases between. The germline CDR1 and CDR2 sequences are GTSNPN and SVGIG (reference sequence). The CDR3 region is CAWSVGGLSNQPQHF. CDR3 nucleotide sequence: TGTGCCTGGAGTGTGGGGGGGTTGAGCAATCAGCCCCAGCATTTT.

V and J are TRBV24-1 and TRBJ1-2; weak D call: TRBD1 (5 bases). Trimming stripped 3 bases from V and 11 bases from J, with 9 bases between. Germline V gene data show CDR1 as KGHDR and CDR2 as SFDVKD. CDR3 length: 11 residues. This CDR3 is CATSDRGGYTF. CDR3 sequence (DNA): TGTGCCACCAGTGATCGGGGGGGGTACACCTTC.